The T cell receptor (beta chain) under discussion was sequenced for a study of beta chain features in type 1 diabetes. Study-wide points: TCRB CDR3s were moderately but significantly shorter in Type 1 diabetes patients in all four CD4+ subsets.

CDR1 is LNHDA, CDR2 SQIVND, per germline (reference sequence). The CDR3 runs 13 residues. V gave up 5 bases and J gave up 3 bases; unmatched junction bases: 3. It was one heparinised blood draw, averaging roughly 0.11 L, that each donor gave. Only a few counts were recorded for this clone. Its specificity is not known. Investigators reverse transcribed all isolated RNA, so they sequenced expressed TCRB transcripts. Some clones are missing from TCRdb's copy, which holds only in-frame ones; the method was immunoSEQ multiplex PCR. The sample lists approximately 150,000 clones, about 9.1% occurring once. Specimen: central memory CD4+ T cells from blood. The sequence was collected from a woman younger than 35 in good health. The genes are TRBV19 and TRBJ1-1, with TRBD1 matching over 7 bases. The CDR3 DNA sequence: TGTGCCAGTAGTGCCAGGGGGTACACTGAAGCTTTCTTT. This sequence encodes CASSARGYTEAFF.